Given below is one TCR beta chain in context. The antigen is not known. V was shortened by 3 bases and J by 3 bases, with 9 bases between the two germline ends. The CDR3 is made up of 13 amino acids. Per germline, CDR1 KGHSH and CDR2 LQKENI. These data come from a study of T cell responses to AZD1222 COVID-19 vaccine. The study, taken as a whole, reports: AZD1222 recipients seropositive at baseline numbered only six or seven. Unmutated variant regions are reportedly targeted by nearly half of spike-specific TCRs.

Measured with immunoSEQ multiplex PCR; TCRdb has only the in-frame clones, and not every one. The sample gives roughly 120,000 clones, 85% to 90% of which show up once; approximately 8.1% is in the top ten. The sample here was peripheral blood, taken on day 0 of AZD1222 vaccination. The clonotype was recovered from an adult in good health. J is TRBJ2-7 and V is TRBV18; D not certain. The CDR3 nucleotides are TGTGCCAGCTCACCGGAGACCAACTACGAGCAGTACTTC. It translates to CASSPETNYEQYF.